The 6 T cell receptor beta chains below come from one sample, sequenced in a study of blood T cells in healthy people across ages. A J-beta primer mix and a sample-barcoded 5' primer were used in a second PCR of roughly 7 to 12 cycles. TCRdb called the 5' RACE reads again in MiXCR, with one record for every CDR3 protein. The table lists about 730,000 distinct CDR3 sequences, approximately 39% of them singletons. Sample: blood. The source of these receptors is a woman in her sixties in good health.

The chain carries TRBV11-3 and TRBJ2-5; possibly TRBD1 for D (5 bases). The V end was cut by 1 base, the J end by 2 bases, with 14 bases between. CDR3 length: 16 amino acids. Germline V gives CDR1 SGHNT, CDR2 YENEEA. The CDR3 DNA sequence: TGTGCCAGCAGCTTAGGAAGGCAGGGCATACAAGAGACCCAGTACTTC. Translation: CASSLGRQGIQETQYF. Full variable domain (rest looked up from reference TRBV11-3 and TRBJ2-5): EAGVVQSPRYKIIEKKQPVAFWCNPISGHNTLYWYLQNLGQGPELLIRYENEEAVDDSQLPKDRFSAERLKGVDSTLKIQPAELGDSAVYLCASSLGRQGIQETQYFGPGTRLLVL.

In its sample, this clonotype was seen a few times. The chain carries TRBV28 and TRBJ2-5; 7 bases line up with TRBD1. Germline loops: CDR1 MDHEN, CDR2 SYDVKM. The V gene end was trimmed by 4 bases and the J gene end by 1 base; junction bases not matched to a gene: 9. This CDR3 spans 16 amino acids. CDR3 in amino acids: CASSSNLDRVQETQYF. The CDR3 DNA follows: TGTGCCAGCAGTTCCAACCTAGACAGGGTCCAAGAGACCCAGTACTTC.

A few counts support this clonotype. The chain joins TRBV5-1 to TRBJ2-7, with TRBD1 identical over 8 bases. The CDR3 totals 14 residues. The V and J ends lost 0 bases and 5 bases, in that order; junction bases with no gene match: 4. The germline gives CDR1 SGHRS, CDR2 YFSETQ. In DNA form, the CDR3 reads TGCGCCAGCAGCTTGGTGCCAGGGGGCCACGAGCAGTACTTC. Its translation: CASSLVPGGHEQYF. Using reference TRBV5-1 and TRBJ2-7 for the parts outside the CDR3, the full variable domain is KAGVTQTPRYLIKTRGQQVTLSCSPISGHRSVSWYQQTPGQGLQFLFEYFSETQRNKGNFPGRFSGRQFSNSRSEMNVSTLELGDSALYLCASSLVPGGHEQYFGPGTRLTVT.

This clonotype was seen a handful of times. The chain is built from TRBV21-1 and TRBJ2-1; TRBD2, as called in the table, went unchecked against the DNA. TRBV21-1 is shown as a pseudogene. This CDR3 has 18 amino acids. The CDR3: CASSNPGLAGQNLQRQFF. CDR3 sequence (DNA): TGTGCCAGCAGCAACCCGGGACTAGCGGGACAAAACCTACAGCGGCAGTTCTTC.

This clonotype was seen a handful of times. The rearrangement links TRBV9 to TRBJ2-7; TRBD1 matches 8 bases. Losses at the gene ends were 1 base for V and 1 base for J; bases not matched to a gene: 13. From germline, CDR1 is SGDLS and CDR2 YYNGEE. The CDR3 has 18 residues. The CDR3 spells CASSVKTGAPPRSYEQYF. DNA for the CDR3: TGTGCCAGCAGCGTAAAGACAGGGGCCCCCCCCAGGTCCTACGAGCAGTACTTC.

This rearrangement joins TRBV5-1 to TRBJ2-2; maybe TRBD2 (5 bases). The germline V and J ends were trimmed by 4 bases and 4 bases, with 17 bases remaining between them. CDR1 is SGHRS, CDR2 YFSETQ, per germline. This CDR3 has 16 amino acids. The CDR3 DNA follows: TGCGCCAGCAGCACCGGTGACGGGGTTGGCACCGGGGAGCTGTTTTTT. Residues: CASSTGDGVGTGELFF.